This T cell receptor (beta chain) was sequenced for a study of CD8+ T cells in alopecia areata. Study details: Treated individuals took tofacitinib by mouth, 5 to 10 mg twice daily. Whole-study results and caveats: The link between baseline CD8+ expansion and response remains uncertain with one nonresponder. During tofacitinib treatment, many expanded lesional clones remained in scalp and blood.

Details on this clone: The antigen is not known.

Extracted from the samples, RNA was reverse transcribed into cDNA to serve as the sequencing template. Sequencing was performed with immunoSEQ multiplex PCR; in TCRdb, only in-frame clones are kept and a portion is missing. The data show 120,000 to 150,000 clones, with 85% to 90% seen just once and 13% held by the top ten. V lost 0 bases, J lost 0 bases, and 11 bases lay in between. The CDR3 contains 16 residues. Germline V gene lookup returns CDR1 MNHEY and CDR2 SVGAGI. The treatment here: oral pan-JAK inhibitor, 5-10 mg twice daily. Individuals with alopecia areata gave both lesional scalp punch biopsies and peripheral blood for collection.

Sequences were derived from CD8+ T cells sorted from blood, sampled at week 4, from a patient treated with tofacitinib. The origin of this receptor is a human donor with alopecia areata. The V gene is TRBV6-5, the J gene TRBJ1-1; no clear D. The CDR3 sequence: CASSYSVSSMNTEAFF. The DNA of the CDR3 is TGTGCCAGCAGTTACTCGGTGAGCAGCATGAACACTGAAGCTTTCTTT.